These 8 T cell receptor beta chains were all obtained from the same sample, sequenced in a study of T cell responses to AZD1222 COVID-19 vaccine. The assay was immunoSEQ multiplex PCR, and TCRdb's table has in-frame clones only and misses some. The sample has around 260,000 clones; about 92% are singletons. Sample: peripheral blood, taken on day 0 of AZD1222 vaccination. These receptors originate from an adult in good health.

This clone was picked up one time. V is TRBV19 and J is TRBJ1-5, with 7 bases aligning to TRBD1. J was trimmed by 4 bases and V by 5 bases; bases with no gene match: 8. The CDR3 is 15 amino acids. The germline CDR1 and CDR2 sequences are LNHDA and SQIVND (reference sequence). CDR3 residues: CASSFRDSLNQPQHF. For the CDR3, the DNA is TGTGCCAGTAGTTTTCGGGACAGCCTAAATCAGCCCCAGCATTTT.

This chain joins TRBV2 and TRBJ2-2; TRBD1 is a possible D gene (5 bases). Looked up from germline, CDR1 is SNHLY and CDR2 is FYNNEI. V lost 7 bases, J lost 4 bases, and 10 bases lay in between. This CDR3 is built from 13 residues. CDR3 DNA sequence: TGTGCCAGCAAAAAGGGGCCCACCGGGGAGCTGTTTTTT. Amino acid sequence: CASKKGPTGELFF.

The V call is TRBV19, the J call TRBJ2-1; D is unclear. The CDR3 length is 15 residues. Germline V lookup: CDR1 LNHDA, CDR2 SQIVND (reference sequence). V was shortened by 5 bases and J by 0 bases, with 11 bases between the two germline ends. CDR3 amino acids: CASSLRPSSYNEQFF. The CDR3 DNA is TGTGCCAGTAGTCTAAGGCCATCCTCCTACAATGAGCAGTTCTTC.

This chain's CDR3 is CASSRGPGRSQPQHF. The CDR3 nucleotides read TGCGCCAGCAGCCGGGGGCCGGGAAGAAGTCAGCCCCAGCATTTT. V gene TRBV4-1 combines with J gene TRBJ1-5, with TRBD1 as a possible D gene (6 bases). Germline assignment: CDR1 MGHRA and CDR2 YSYEKL. The CDR3 sequence is 15 residues long. V gave up 4 bases and J gave up 6 bases, with 16 bases separating them.

The CDR3 region has the DNA TGCAGTGCTCCCGTAACCCATGGCTACACCTTC. It encodes CSAPVTHGYTF. The chain carries TRBV20-1 and TRBJ1-2; D gene uncertain. Trimming removed 5 bases from V and 6 bases from J, with 10 bases in between. This CDR3 is built from 11 residues. CDR1 is DFQATT and CDR2 is SNEGSKA in the germline V gene (reference sequence).

CDR3 amino acids: CASSRVAGGYNEQFF. The CDR3 DNA is TGTGCCAGCAGCCGAGTAGCGGGGGGGTACAATGAGCAGTTCTTC. V usage is TRBV14 and J usage is TRBJ2-1; 11 bases fit TRBD2. The V segment lost 4 bases and the J segment 4 bases; nucleotides outside the gene matches: 3. The CDR3 is 15 amino acids. Germline CDR1 reads SGHDN; CDR2 reads FVKESK.

The chain recombines TRBV6-1 with TRBJ1-2; TRBD1 might be the D (6 bases). The CDR3 runs 15 residues. The V end lost 1 base, the J end lost 3 bases, and 12 bases lay between the germline ends. Germline CDR1 reads MNHNS; CDR2 reads SASEGT. CDR3 protein: CASSEDRAGDYGYTF. CDR3 nucleotide sequence: TGTGCCAGCAGTGAAGACAGGGCCGGGGACTATGGCTACACCTTC.

The rearrangement joins TRBV18 to TRBJ2-5; a possible D gene is TRBD2 (5 bases). The V gene lost 0 bases and the J gene lost 7 bases, with 15 bases spanning the gap. Germline V gene data show CDR1 as KGHSH and CDR2 as LQKENI. The length of the CDR3 is 15 residues. This CDR3 is CASSPPGLPAATQYF. The CDR3 nucleotides read TGTGCCAGCTCACCACCCGGACTCCCGGCGGCGACCCAGTACTTC.